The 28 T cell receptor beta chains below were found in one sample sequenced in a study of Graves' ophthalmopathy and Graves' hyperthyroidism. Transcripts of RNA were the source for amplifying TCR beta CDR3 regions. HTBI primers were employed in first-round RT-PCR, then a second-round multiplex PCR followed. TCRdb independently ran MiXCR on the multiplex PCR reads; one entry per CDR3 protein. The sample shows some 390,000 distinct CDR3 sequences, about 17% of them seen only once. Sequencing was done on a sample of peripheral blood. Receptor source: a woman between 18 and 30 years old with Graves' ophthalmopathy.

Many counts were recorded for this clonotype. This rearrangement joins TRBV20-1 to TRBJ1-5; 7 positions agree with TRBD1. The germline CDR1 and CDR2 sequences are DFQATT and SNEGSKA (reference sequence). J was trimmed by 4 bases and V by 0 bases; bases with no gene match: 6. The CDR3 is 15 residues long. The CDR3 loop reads CSARDVRGWNQPQHF. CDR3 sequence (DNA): TGCAGTGCTAGAGATGTCAGGGGGTGGAATCAGCCCCAGCATTTT.

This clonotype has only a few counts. This chain's CDR3 is CASTTGFEAFF. The DNA of the CDR3 is TGTGCCAGCACTACCGGGTTTGAAGCTTTCTTT. This chain uses TRBV6-2 or TRBV6-3 with TRBJ1-1, with unresolved D. Trimming took 7 bases from V and 7 from J, leaving 10 bases between them. This CDR3 has 11 residues. Germline-derived CDR1 and CDR2 are MNHEY and SVGEGT.

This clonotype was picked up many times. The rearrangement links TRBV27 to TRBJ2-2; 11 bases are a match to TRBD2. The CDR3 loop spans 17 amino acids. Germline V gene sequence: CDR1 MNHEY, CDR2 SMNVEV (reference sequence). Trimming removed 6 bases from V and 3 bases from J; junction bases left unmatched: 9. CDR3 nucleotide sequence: TGTGCCAGCAGACTCACTAGCGGGAGTGTATACACCGGGGAGCTGTTTTTT. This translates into CASRLTSGSVYTGELFF.

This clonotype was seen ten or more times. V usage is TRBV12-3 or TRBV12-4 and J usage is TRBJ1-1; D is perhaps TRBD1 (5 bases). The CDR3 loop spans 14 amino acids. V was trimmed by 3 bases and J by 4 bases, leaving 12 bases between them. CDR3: CASSLLGGSTEAFF. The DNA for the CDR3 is TGTGCCAGCAGTTTGCTCGGGGGGAGCACTGAAGCTTTCTTT.

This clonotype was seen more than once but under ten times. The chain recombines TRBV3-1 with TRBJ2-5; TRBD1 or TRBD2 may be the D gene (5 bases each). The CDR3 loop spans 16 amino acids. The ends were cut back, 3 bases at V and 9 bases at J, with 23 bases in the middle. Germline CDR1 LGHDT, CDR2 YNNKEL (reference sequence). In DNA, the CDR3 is TGTGCCAGCAGCCAGATGGATCCCGGGACCGCCGGAGCCCAGTACTTC. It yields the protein CASSQMDPGTAGAQYF.

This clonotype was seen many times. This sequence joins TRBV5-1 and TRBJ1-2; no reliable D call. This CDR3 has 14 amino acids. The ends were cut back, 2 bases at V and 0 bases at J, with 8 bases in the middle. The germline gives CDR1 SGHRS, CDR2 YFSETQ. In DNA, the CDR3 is TGCGCCAGCAGCTTTGACGGGGCTAACTATGGCTACACCTTC. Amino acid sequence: CASSFDGANYGYTF.

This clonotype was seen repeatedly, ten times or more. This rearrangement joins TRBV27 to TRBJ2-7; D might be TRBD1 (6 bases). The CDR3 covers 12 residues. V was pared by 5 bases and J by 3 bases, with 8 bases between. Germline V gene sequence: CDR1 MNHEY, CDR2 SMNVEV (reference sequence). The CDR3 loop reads CASSVQGYEQYF. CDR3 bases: TGTGCCAGCAGTGTACAGGGCTACGAGCAGTACTTC.

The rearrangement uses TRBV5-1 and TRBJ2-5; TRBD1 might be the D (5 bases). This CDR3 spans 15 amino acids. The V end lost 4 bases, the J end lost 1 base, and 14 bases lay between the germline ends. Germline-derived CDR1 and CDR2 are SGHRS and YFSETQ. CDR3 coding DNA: TGCGCCAGCAGCCCTGGACGACAGACCCAAGAGACCCAGTACTTC. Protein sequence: CASSPGRQTQETQYF.

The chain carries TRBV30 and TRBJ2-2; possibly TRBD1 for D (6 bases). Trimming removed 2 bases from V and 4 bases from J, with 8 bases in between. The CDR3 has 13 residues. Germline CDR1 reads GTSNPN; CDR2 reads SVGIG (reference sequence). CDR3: CAWSRRGTGELFF. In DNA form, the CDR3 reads TGTGCCTGGAGTCGCAGGGGCACCGGGGAGCTGTTTTTT.

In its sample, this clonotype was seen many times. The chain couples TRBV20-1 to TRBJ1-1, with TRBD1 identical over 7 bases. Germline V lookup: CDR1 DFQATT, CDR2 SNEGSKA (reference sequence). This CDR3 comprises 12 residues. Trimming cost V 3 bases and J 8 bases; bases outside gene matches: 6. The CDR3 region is CSARGQSVEAFF. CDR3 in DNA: TGCAGTGCTAGGGGACAGTCCGTGGAAGCTTTCTTT.

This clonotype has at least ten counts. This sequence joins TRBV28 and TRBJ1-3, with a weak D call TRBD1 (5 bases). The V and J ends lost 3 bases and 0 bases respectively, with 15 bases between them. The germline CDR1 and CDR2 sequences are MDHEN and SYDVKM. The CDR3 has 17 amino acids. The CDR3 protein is CASSFLGPTGSGNTIYF. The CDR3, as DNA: TGTGCCAGCAGTTTTCTGGGACCCACAGGCTCTGGAAACACCATATATTTT.

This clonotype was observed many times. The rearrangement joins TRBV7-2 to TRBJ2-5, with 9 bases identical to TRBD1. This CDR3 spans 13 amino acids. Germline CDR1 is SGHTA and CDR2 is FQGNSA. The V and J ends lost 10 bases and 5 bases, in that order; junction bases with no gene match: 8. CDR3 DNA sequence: TGTGCCACTTCACAGGGGGCGAGGGAGACCCAGTACTTC. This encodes CATSQGARETQYF.

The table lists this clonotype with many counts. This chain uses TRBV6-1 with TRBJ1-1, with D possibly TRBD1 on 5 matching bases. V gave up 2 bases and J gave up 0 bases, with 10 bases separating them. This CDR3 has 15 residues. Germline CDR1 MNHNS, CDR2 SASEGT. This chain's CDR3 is CASSEWGGVNTEAFF. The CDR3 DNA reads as TGTGCCAGCAGTGAATGGGGCGGGGTGAACACTGAAGCTTTCTTT.

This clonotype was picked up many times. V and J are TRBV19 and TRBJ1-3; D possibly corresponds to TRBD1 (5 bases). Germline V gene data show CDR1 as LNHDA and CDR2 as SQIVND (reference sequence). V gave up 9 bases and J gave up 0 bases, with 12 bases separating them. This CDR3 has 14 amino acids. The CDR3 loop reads CASTGALSGNTIYF. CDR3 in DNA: TGTGCCAGCACCGGGGCGCTCTCTGGAAACACCATATATTTT.

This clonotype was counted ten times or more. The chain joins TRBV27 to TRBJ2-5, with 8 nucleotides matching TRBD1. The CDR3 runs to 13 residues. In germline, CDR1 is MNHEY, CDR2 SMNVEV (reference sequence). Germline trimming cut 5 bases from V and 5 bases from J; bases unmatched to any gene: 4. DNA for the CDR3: TGTGCCAGCAGTGGCAGGGGGCGGGAGACCCAGTACTTC. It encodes CASSGRGRETQYF.

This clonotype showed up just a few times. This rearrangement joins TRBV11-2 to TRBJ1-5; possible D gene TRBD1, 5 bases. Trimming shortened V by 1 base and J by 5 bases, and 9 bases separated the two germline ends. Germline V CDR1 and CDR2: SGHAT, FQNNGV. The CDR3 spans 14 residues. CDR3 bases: TGTGCCAGCAGCTTAGGGGGCGCATATCAGCCCCAGCATTTT. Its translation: CASSLGGAYQPQHF.

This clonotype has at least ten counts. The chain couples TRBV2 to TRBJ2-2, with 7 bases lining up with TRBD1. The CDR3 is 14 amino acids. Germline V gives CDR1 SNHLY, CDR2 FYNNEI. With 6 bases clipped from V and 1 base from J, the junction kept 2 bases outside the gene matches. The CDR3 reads CASRGQLNTGELFF. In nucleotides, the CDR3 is TGTGCCAGCAGGGGACAGTTGAACACCGGGGAGCTGTTTTTT.

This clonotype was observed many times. CDR3 amino acids: CARFGPILQETQYF. The CDR3 DNA follows: TGTGCCAGGTTCGGACCGATACTTCAAGAGACCCAGTACTTC. The chain carries TRBV13 and TRBJ2-5; D is ambiguous. The CDR3 totals 14 residues. The germline V gene encodes CDR1 PRHDT and CDR2 FYEKMQ (reference sequence). V gave up 9 bases and J gave up 2 bases, with 16 bases separating them.

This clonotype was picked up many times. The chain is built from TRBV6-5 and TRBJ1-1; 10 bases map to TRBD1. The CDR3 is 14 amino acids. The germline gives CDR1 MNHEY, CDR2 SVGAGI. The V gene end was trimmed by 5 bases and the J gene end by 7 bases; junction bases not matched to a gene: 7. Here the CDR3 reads CASSPGQGPIEAFF. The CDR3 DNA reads TGTGCCAGCAGTCCGGGACAGGGGCCCATTGAAGCTTTCTTT.

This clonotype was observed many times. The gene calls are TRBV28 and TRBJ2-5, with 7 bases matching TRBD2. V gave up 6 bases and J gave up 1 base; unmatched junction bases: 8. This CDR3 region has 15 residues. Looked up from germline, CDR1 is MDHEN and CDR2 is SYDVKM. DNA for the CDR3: TGTGCCAGCAGCCTAAGCGGGAACCTCCAAGAGACCCAGTACTTC. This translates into CASSLSGNLQETQYF.

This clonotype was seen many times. Here the CDR3 reads CSASTLAGGPTGELFF. DNA of the CDR3: TGCAGTGCTAGCACACTAGCGGGAGGGCCTACCGGGGAGCTGTTTTTT. The chain employs TRBV20-1 and TRBJ2-2; 13 nucleotides line up with TRBD2. The CDR3 spans 16 residues. CDR1 and CDR2 (germline): DFQATT, SNEGSKA (reference sequence). V was clipped by 3 bases and J by 5 bases; unmatched bases: 6.

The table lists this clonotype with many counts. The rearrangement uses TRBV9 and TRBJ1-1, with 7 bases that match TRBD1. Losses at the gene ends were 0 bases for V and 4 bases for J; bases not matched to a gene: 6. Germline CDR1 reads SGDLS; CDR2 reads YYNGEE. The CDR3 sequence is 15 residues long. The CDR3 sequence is CASSVEGTAVTEAFF. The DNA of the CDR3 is TGTGCCAGCAGCGTAGAGGGGACAGCAGTCACTGAAGCTTTCTTT.

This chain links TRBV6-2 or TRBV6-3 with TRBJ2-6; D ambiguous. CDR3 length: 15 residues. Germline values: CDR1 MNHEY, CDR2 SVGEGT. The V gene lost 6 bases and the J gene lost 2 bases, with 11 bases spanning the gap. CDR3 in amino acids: CASSRYGTGANVLTF. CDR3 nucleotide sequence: TGTGCCAGCAGCCGCTATGGGACTGGGGCCAACGTCCTGACTTTC.

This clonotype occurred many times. The CDR3: CASSELIHGTVSPQETQYF. As DNA, the CDR3 is TGTGCCAGCAGTGAATTAATCCATGGGACAGTGAGTCCCCAAGAGACCCAGTACTTC. The J gene is TRBJ2-5, the V gene TRBV25-1, with 7 bases aligning to TRBD1. V was clipped by 1 base and J by 1 base; unmatched bases: 15. The CDR3 runs to 19 residues. Germline V gene data show CDR1 as MGHDK and CDR2 as SYGVNS.

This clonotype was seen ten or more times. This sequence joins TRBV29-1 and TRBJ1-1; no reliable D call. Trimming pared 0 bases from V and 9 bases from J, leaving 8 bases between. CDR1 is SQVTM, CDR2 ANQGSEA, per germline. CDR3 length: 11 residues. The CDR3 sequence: CSVEEWQKAFF. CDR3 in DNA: TGCAGCGTTGAAGAATGGCAGAAAGCTTTCTTT.

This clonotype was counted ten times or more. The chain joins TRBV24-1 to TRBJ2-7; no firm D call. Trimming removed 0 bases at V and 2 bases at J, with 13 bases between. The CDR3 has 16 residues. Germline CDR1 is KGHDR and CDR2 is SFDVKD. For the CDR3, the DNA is TGTGCCACCAGTGATTTGGGTCTATACAGCGCCTACGAGCAGTACTTC. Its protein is CATSDLGLYSAYEQYF.

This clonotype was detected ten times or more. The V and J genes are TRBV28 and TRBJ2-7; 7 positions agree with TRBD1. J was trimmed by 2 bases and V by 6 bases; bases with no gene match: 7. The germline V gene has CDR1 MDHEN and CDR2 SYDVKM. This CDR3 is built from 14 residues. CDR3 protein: CASRSGQPTYEQYF. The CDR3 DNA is TGTGCCAGCAGATCGGGACAGCCTACCTACGAGCAGTACTTC.

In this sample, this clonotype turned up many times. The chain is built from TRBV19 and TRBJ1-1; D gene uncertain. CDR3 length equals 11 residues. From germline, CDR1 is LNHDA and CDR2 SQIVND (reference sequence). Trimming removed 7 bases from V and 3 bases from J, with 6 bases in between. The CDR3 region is CASILYTEAFF. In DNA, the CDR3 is TGTGCCAGTATTCTGTACACTGAAGCTTTCTTT.